This record concerns one T cell receptor beta chain sequence. The antigen is unknown. This entry belongs to a study of metastatic and nonmetastatic thyroid tumors. Study findings and constraints: Patients with malignant thyroid tumors reportedly had significantly higher TCR beta diversity than those with benign nodules, in blood and tumor.

Germline V CDR1 and CDR2: MNHNS, SASEGT. V lost 5 bases and J lost 5; bases outside the gene matches: 3. The CDR3 extends over 15 amino acids. MiXCR was used by TCRdb to re-call the PCR reads. The table records about 22,000 clones, roughly 23% of them present only once. Thyroid surgery had not been preceded by any treatment in any patient. This TCR derives from a male donor with papillary thyroid cancer or a benign thyroid nodule (not recorded which). Some clones in this sample may be carry-over from other donors' samples. The sequenced sample was blood. V and J are TRBV6-1 and TRBJ2-1; 13 bases agree with TRBD2. CDR3 residues: CASSPGTSGDNEQFF. The CDR3 DNA reads TGTGCCAGCAGTCCAGGGACTAGCGGGGACAATGAGCAGTTCTTC.